These 6 T cell receptor beta chains came from one sample sequenced in a study of cytomegalovirus exposure and HLA in healthy donors. With 60 Vbeta and 13 Jbeta primers, the PCR was carried out. This table comes from immunoSEQ multiplex PCR, and its TCRdb copy is limited to in-frame clones, with some not included. The repertoire has 150,000 to 200,000 clones, 70% to 85% of them found once; the top ten carry around 4.8%. The sample consisted of PBMCs. Receptors were obtained from a man between 18 and 35 years old in good health and CMV-seronegative.

As to this clone: Other DNA sequences in this specimen translate into the identical CDR3. This chain connects TRBV6-5 to TRBJ1-5; D might be TRBD1 (6 bases). CDR1 and CDR2 (germline): MNHEY, SVGAGI. The CDR3 length is 14 residues. V lost 2 bases, J lost 6 bases, and 11 bases lay in between. CDR3 region: CASSYARGSQPQHF. As DNA, the CDR3 is TGTGCCAGCAGTTACGCAAGGGGGAGTCAGCCCCAGCATTTT.

The chain has TRBV30 and TRBJ2-3; tentatively, D is TRBD2 (5 bases). Germline V CDR1 and CDR2: GTSNPN, SVGIG (reference sequence). Trimming left V 1 base short and J 2 bases short, with 7 bases between. CDR3 size: 13 residues. Here the CDR3 DNA reads TGTGCCTGGAGTGGCGACTACACAGATACGCAGTATTTT. Protein product: CAWSGDYTDTQYF.

J is TRBJ1-5 and V is TRBV6-5; TRBD1 might be the D (6 bases). This CDR3 region has 15 residues. Germline V gene sequence: CDR1 MNHEY, CDR2 SVGAGI. V shed 4 bases and J shed 5 bases, with 15 bases lying between them. The chain's CDR3 is CASSSNPQGHQPQHF. The CDR3 DNA sequence: TGTGCCAGCAGTTCAAACCCACAGGGCCATCAGCCCCAGCATTTT.

The rearrangement uses TRBV28 and TRBJ2-2; weak D call: TRBD2 (6 bases). Trimming cost V 6 bases and J 7 bases, with 15 bases left between them. Germline CDR1 MDHEN, CDR2 SYDVKM. The CDR3 is 14 residues long. The DNA of the CDR3 is TGTGCCAGCAGCCCTAGAGGGCGGGACGGGGAGCTGTTTTTT. Protein sequence: CASSPRGRDGELFF.

The gene calls are TRBV18 and TRBJ2-2, with 8 bases identical to TRBD2. V lost 0 bases to trimming and J lost 5 bases; unmatched junction nucleotides: 5. The CDR3 covers 16 residues. Germline V gene data show CDR1 as KGHSH and CDR2 as LQKENI. The CDR3: CASSPPTGLGTGELFF. CDR3 bases: TGTGCCAGCTCACCACCCACGGGACTAGGGACCGGGGAGCTGTTTTTT.

The chain uses TRBV29-1 and TRBJ2-4, with TRBD1 as a possible D gene (6 bases). Trimming left V 5 bases short and J 1 base short, with 27 bases between. From germline, CDR1 is SQVTM and CDR2 ANQGSEA. The CDR3 consists of 19 residues. The CDR3 bases are TGCAGCGTTTCTGGGGGTGATTGGGGGCCACAGAGGGCCAAAAACATTCAGTACTTC. This sequence encodes CSVSGGDWGPQRAKNIQYF.